Shown below are 32 T cell receptor beta chains from a single sample sequenced in a study of blood T cells in healthy people across ages. A J-beta primer mix and a sample-barcoded 5' primer were used in a second PCR of roughly 6 to 11 cycles. TCRdb called the 5' RACE reads again in MiXCR, with one record for every CDR3 protein. The sample lists around 800,000 distinct CDR3 sequences; about 59% were seen once. Source material: blood. The receptors were gathered from a man aged 30 to 39 in good health.

This clonotype was observed a few times. This chain uses TRBV15 with TRBJ1-5; 7 bases fit TRBD1. The CDR3 length is 15 residues. V trimming: 0 bases; J trimming: 6 bases; junction bases outside the gene matches: 5. Per germline, CDR1 LNHNV and CDR2 YYDKDF (reference sequence). The CDR3 spells CATSRETGIGQPQHF. The CDR3, as DNA: TGTGCCACCAGCAGAGAGACAGGGATAGGTCAGCCCCAGCATTTT. The whole variable domain, remainder taken from reference TRBV15 and TRBJ1-5, is DAMVIQNPRYQVTQFGKPVTLSCSQTLNHNVMYWYQQKSSQAPKLLFHYYDKDFNNEADTPDNFQSRRPNTSFCFLDIRSPGLGDTAMYLCATSRETGIGQPQHFGDGTRLSIL.

The rearrangement links TRBV29-1 to TRBJ1-2; D is unclear. This CDR3 comprises 12 residues. The germline CDR1 and CDR2 sequences are SQVTM and ANQGSEA. The CDR3 reads CSVTREDYGYTF. The CDR3 bases are TGCAGTGTAACGCGGGAGGACTATGGCTACACCTTC.

V and J are TRBV6-2 or TRBV6-3 and TRBJ2-4; D remains ambiguous. The CDR3 sequence is 11 residues long. V dropped 8 bases and J dropped 6 bases, with 8 bases sitting between them. CDR1 and CDR2 (germline): MNHEY, SVGEGT. CDR3 amino acids: CASRTLNIQYF. The CDR3 DNA is TGTGCCAGCCGGACCTTAAACATTCAGTACTTC.

This clonotype is a singleton in its sample. The germline gene is not matched at one end of the junction; a read error may be the cause. This chain links TRBV7-7 with TRBJ2-1; no firm D call. Germline values: CDR1 SSHAT, CDR2 FNYEAQ (reference sequence). There are 13 residues in the CDR3. CDR3 amino acids: CASSSYGVNEQFF. Here the CDR3 DNA reads TGTGCTAGCAGCTCCTATGGGGTTAATGAGCAGTTCTTC.

V gene TRBV9 combines with J gene TRBJ2-6; D gene uncertain. Germline V gene data show CDR1 as SGDLS and CDR2 as YYNGEE. The CDR3 is made up of 17 amino acids. Between the trimmed V and J ends, which lost 2 bases and 4 bases, there was a span of 16 bases. The CDR3 loop reads CASSVRPGLGGANVLTF. For the CDR3, the DNA is TGTGCCAGCAGCGTTCGACCGGGTCTCGGCGGGGCCAACGTCCTGACTTTC.

This clonotype was seen a few times. The chain couples TRBV12-3 or TRBV12-4 to TRBJ2-1, with D perhaps matching TRBD1 or TRBD2 (5 bases each). The CDR3 length is 14 residues. Trimming left V 5 bases short and J 6 bases short, with 14 bases between. The CDR3 sequence: CASSNLGRINEQFF. For the CDR3, the DNA is TGTGCCAGCAGTAACTTGGGACGGATCAATGAGCAGTTCTTC.

The gene calls are TRBV6-2 or TRBV6-3 and TRBJ2-7, with a weak D call TRBD1 (6 bases). Germline V lookup: CDR1 MNHEY, CDR2 SVGEGT. V lost 6 bases to trimming and J lost 2 bases, with 17 bases between them. This CDR3 contains 15 residues. Here the CDR3 reads CASSYVGARTYEQYF. CDR3 nucleotide sequence: TGTGCCAGCAGCTACGTGGGGGCGCGGACCTACGAGCAGTACTTC.

This chain joins TRBV6-1 and TRBJ2-5; D perhaps matches TRBD2 (7 bases). The last part of the DNA fits TRBJ2-7 better; the J call may be wrong. Germline CDR1 is MNHNS and CDR2 is SASEGT. This CDR3 has 14 amino acids. CDR3 in DNA: TGTGCCAGCAGTGAAAGGGGGGGAGAGGACGAGCAGTACTTC. Protein product: CASSERGGEDEQYF.

This clonotype was found a few times. The chain carries TRBV27 and TRBJ2-5, with D perhaps assigned TRBD1 or TRBD2 (6 bases each). Near its end, the DNA agrees better with TRBJ2-7, so the J call may be wrong. CDR3 length equals 15 residues. The V gene's germline CDR1 is MNHEY and CDR2 SMNVEV (reference sequence). This chain's CDR3 is CASSFLGGSFYEQYF. As DNA, the CDR3 is TGTGCCAGCAGTTTTCTGGGGGGCTCTTTCTACGAGCAGTACTTC.

The V and J genes are TRBV20-1 and TRBJ1-4; D is uncertain. V dropped 4 bases and J dropped 8 bases, with 14 bases sitting between them. The CDR3 runs 13 residues. The V gene's germline CDR1 is DFQATT and CDR2 SNEGSKA (reference sequence). The CDR3 DNA follows: TGCAGTGCTACACGGTCTCCGCGGGAAAAACTGTTTTTT. Encoded protein: CSATRSPREKLFF.

In DNA form, the CDR3 reads TGTGCCAGCAGCTTACTCACAGGGGAAGATTCCTACGAGCAGTACTTC. Translated: CASSLLTGEDSYEQYF. The V and J genes are TRBV13 and TRBJ2-4, with 7 positions matching TRBD1. The end of the DNA fits TRBJ2-7 better, so the J call may be wrong. There are 16 residues in the CDR3. Germline values: CDR1 PRHDT, CDR2 FYEKMQ (reference sequence).

A remark on this clonotype: A read error is possible here, since a much larger clone lies one base away. The CDR3 reads CACSLEHYEQYF. In DNA form, the CDR3 reads TGTGCCTGCAGCTTAGAACACTACGAGCAGTACTTC. This chain joins TRBV7-2 and TRBJ2-7; the D is unclear. Germline lookup yields CDR1 SGHTA and CDR2 FQGNSA. This CDR3 contains 12 residues.

The V call is TRBV27, the J call TRBJ2-3; D not certain. CDR3 size: 14 residues. V was clipped by 1 base and J by 4 bases, with 9 bases between them. Germline assignment: CDR1 MNHEY and CDR2 SMNVEV (reference sequence). The CDR3 DNA sequence: TGTGCCAGCAGTTTATTTTACCGTTCAGATACGCAGTATTTT. Amino acid sequence: CASSLFYRSDTQYF.

The chain combines TRBV30 with TRBJ2-7; D perhaps matches TRBD1 (6 bases). This CDR3 has 13 residues. V gave up 5 bases and J gave up 1 base, with 12 bases separating them. Germline values: CDR1 GTSNPN, CDR2 SVGIG (reference sequence). The CDR3, as DNA: TGTGCCTGGGCCGGGACAAATTCCTACGAGCAGTACTTC. Translating gives CAWAGTNSYEQYF. Supplemented by reference TRBV30 and TRBJ2-7, the full variable domain reads SQTIHQWPATLVQPVGSPLSLECTVEGTSNPNLYWYRQAAGRGLQLLFYSVGIGQISSEVPQNLSASRPQDRQFILSSKKLLLSDSGFYLCAWAGTNSYEQYFGPGTRLTVT.

The chain couples TRBV2 to TRBJ2-1, with D hard to call. The germline CDR1 and CDR2 sequences are SNHLY and FYNNEI. Deletions cut 7 bases from V and 13 bases from J, with 23 bases between. The length of the CDR3 is 14 residues. In nucleotides, the CDR3 is TGTGCCAGCAAAGAGAGGTCAGCACAAGAGACCCAGTTCTTC. Amino acid sequence: CASKERSAQETQFF.

In this sample, this clonotype turned up a few times. The CDR3 coding sequence is TGCAGTGCTAGGACAGGGACGAGGGAGCAGTACTTC. Translating it yields CSARTGTREQYF. The chain recombines TRBV20-1 with TRBJ2-7, with 7 bases identical to TRBD1. Germline V gene sequence: CDR1 DFQATT, CDR2 SNEGSKA (reference sequence). V lost 3 bases, J lost 7 bases, and 6 bases stayed unmatched. The CDR3 has 12 amino acids.

This sequence joins TRBV5-1 and TRBJ2-4, with D uncertain. V was trimmed by 0 bases and J by 3 bases, leaving 13 bases between them. The CDR3 covers 16 residues. The V gene's germline CDR1 is SGHRS and CDR2 YFSETQ. CDR3 region: CASSLAGLENKNIQYF. CDR3 sequence (DNA): TGCGCCAGCAGCTTGGCCGGGCTGGAGAACAAAAACATTCAGTACTTC.

This clonotype was counted once. V gene TRBV27 combines with J gene TRBJ2-7; D perhaps matches TRBD1 (5 bases). The CDR3 consists of 12 residues. V was shortened by 10 bases and J by 6 bases, with 16 bases between the two germline ends. CDR1 and CDR2 from the germline V gene are MNHEY and SMNVEV (reference sequence). The CDR3 reads CATSQGFGEQYF. CDR3 in DNA: TGTGCCACTTCGCAGGGTTTCGGCGAGCAGTACTTC.

J is TRBJ2-3 and V is TRBV6-1; D is possibly TRBD2 (7 bases). Germline assignment: CDR1 MNHNS and CDR2 SASEGT. This CDR3 is built from 15 residues. V gave up 1 base and J gave up 5 bases, with 13 bases separating them. This CDR3 is CASSEVGGAKDTQYF. CDR3 bases: TGTGCCAGCAGTGAAGTAGGGGGGGCCAAAGATACGCAGTATTTT.

This clonotype was counted ten times or more. CDR3 sequence (DNA): TGTGCCAGCAGCCTCAGACAGGGGTGGAGTGAGCAGTTCTTC. It codes for CASSLRQGWSEQFF. The gene calls are TRBV9 and TRBJ2-1; 8 nucleotides match TRBD1. Trimming at V came to 4 bases and at J to 9 bases, leaving 9 bases not matched to a gene. The CDR3 contains 14 residues. The V gene's germline CDR1 is SGDLS and CDR2 YYNGEE.

For the CDR3, the DNA is TGCGCCAGCAGCTCCATGGGGGTGGCCTACGAGCAGTACTTC. Translated, it gives CASSSMGVAYEQYF. This chain connects TRBV5-1 to TRBJ2-7; D tentatively fits TRBD1 or TRBD2 (5 bases each). CDR3 size: 14 residues. The germline CDR1 and CDR2 sequences are SGHRS and YFSETQ. V dropped 3 bases and J dropped 2 bases, with 12 bases sitting between them.

The V gene is TRBV7-2, the J gene TRBJ2-1; 11 nucleotides match TRBD2. Trimming took 2 bases from V and 4 from J; bases not matched to a gene: 13. The CDR3 is 19 residues long. Germline CDR1 SGHTA, CDR2 FQGNSA. CDR3 protein: CASSLIPPPLAGDYNEQFF. Here the CDR3 DNA reads TGTGCCAGCAGCTTAATCCCCCCCCCACTAGCGGGGGATTACAATGAGCAGTTCTTC. The complete variable domain, with remaining parts taken from reference TRBV7-2 and TRBJ2-1, reads GAGVSQSPSNKVTEKGKDVELRCDPISGHTALYWYRQSLGQGLEFLIYFQGNSAPDKSGLPSDRFSAERTGGSVSTLTIQRTQQEDSAVYLCASSLIPPPLAGDYNEQFFGPGTRLTVL.

The J gene is TRBJ2-7, the V gene TRBV28, with 8 bases identical to TRBD2. The germline CDR1 and CDR2 sequences are MDHEN and SYDVKM. The CDR3 sequence is 15 residues long. V dropped 4 bases and J dropped 1; count of bases not matched to a gene: 6. This chain's CDR3 is CASSSRGGPSYEQYF. The CDR3 bases are TGTGCCAGCAGTTCTCGCGGGGGGCCATCCTACGAGCAGTACTTC.

The V call is TRBV27, the J call TRBJ1-6; weak D call: TRBD1 (6 bases). There are 14 residues in the CDR3. V was shortened by 7 bases and J by 7 bases, with 14 bases between the two germline ends. Germline lookup yields CDR1 MNHEY and CDR2 SMNVEV (reference sequence). CDR3 residues: CASTWKGGNSPLHF. The CDR3 nucleotides read TGTGCCAGCACTTGGAAGGGGGGAAATTCACCCCTCCACTTT.

This rearrangement joins TRBV4-3 to TRBJ2-4, with D possibly TRBD2 on 5 matching bases. The CDR3 is 16 residues long. The V end lost 3 bases, the J end lost 8 bases, and 20 bases lay between the germline ends. Germline CDR1 reads LGHNA; CDR2 reads YSLEER. The CDR3 spells CASSQRPPGSRDIQYF. The CDR3 region has the DNA TGCGCCAGCAGCCAGCGTCCTCCGGGGTCGAGGGACATTCAGTACTTC.

This clonotype has only a few counts. The chain's CDR3 is CASSARASGGVQETQYF. The CDR3 DNA follows: TGTGCCAGCAGTGCCCGTGCTAGCGGGGGGGTCCAAGAGACCCAGTACTTC. This rearrangement joins TRBV12-3 or TRBV12-4 to TRBJ2-5; 12 nucleotides align to TRBD2. The CDR3 totals 17 residues. J lost 1 base, V lost 5 bases, and 8 bases had no gene match.

In nucleotides, the CDR3 is TGCGCCAGCGACGGAGCCAAAAACATTCAGTACTTC. Its protein is CASDGAKNIQYF. The chain couples TRBV5-1 to TRBJ2-4; D call uncertain. V was clipped by 7 bases and J by 0 bases, with 5 bases between them. This CDR3 comprises 12 residues. CDR1 is SGHRS, CDR2 YFSETQ, per germline.

V gene TRBV20-1 combines with J gene TRBJ2-3, with TRBD1 matching 8 bases. J gave up 3 bases and V 1 base, and 9 bases lay outside the gene matches. CDR1 and CDR2 from the germline V gene are DFQATT and SNEGSKA (reference sequence). The CDR3 contains 16 residues. CDR3 DNA sequence: TGCAGTGCTAGAGGTCCAGGACAGGGAAGGACAGATACGCAGTATTTT. It is translated as CSARGPGQGRTDTQYF.

The genes are TRBV25-1 and TRBJ2-7; D is unclear. Germline V CDR1 and CDR2: MGHDK, SYGVNS. V was cut by 3 bases and J by 6 bases, with 21 bases left in between. CDR3 size: 16 residues. CDR3 bases: TGTGCCAGCAGTGAGCTCTCGGCCCCGCACGACGGCGAGCAGTACTTC. Amino acid sequence: CASSELSAPHDGEQYF.

The chain is built from TRBV9 and TRBJ2-1, with D perhaps TRBD1 or TRBD2 (5 bases each). Germline V CDR1 and CDR2: SGDLS, YYNGEE. The CDR3 is 12 residues long. Trimming left V 4 bases short and J 6 bases short, with 8 bases between. CDR3 protein: CASSKGSNEQFF. DNA for the CDR3: TGTGCCAGCAGCAAGGGGAGCAATGAGCAGTTCTTC.

The V and J genes are TRBV27 and TRBJ2-2; 8 bases agree with TRBD2. Germline CDR1 MNHEY, CDR2 SMNVEV (reference sequence). V shed 4 bases and J 4 bases; nucleotides not matched to a gene: 8. The CDR3 loop spans 16 amino acids. CDR3 in amino acids: CASSSSGTRSTGELFF. The DNA of the CDR3 is TGTGCCAGCAGTTCTTCCGGGACTAGATCCACCGGGGAGCTGTTTTTT.

V gene TRBV29-1 combines with J gene TRBJ2-5; a possible D gene is TRBD1 (5 bases). Trimming pared 6 bases from V and 4 bases from J, leaving 18 bases between. There are 14 residues in the CDR3. Per germline, CDR1 SQVTM and CDR2 ANQGSEA. CDR3 protein: CSVPQGNIGETQYF. The CDR3 DNA is TGCAGCGTCCCCCAGGGTAATATCGGAGAGACCCAGTACTTC. Full variable domain (rest looked up from reference TRBV29-1 and TRBJ2-5): SAVISQKPSRDICQRGTSLTIQCQVDSQVTMMFWYRQQPGQSLTLIATANQGSEATYESGFVIDKFPISRPNLTFSTLTVSNMSPEDSSIYLCSVPQGNIGETQYFGPGTRLLVL.